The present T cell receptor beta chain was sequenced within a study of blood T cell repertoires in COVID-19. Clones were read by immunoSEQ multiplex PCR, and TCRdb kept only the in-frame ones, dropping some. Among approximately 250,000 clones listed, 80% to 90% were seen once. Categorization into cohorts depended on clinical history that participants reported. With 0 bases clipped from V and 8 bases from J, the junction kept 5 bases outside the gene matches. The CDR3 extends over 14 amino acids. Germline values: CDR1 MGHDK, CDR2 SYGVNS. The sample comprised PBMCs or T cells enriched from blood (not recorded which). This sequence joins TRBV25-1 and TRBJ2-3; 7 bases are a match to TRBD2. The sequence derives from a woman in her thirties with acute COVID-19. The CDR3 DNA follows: TGTGCCAGCAGTGAATATCTAGCGGAGACTACGCAGTATTTT. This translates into CASSEYLAETTQYF.